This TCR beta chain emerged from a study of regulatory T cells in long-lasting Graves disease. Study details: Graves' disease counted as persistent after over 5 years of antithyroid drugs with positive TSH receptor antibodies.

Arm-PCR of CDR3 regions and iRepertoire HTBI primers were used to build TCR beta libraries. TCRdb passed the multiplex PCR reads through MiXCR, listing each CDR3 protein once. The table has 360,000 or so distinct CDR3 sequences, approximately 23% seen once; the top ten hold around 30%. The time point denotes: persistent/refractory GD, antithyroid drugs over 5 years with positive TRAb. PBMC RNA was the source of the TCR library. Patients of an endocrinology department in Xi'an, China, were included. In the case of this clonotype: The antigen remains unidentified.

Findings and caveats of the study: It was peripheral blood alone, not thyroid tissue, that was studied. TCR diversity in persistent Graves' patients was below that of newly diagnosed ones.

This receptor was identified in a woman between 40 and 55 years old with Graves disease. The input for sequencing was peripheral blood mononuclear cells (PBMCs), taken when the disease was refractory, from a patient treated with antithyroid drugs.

As DNA, the CDR3 is TGTGCCAGCAGTGAATCCGGGACAGGGAGTTATGGCTACACCTTC. This gives the protein CASSESGTGSYGYTF. V gene TRBV6-2 or TRBV6-3 combines with J gene TRBJ1-2, with TRBD1 identical over 9 bases. Germline V gene sequence: CDR1 MNHEY, CDR2 SVGEGT. The trim removed 5 bases at V and 5 bases at J, leaving 9 bases unmatched. This CDR3 spans 15 amino acids.